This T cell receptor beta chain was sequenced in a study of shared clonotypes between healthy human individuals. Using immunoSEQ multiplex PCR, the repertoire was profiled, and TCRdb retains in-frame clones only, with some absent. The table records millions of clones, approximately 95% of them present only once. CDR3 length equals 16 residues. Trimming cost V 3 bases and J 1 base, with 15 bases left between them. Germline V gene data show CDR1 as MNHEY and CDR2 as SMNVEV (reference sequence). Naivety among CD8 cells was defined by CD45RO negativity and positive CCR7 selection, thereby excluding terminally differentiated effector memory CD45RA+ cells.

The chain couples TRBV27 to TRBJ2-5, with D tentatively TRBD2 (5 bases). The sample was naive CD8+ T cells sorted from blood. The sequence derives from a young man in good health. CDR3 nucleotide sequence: TGTGCCAGCAGTTTTCAGTTTGGAGCGGTCCAAGAGACCCAGTACTTC. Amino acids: CASSFQFGAVQETQYF.